The 29 T cell receptor beta chains given below trace back to one sample, sequenced in a study of blood T cell repertoires in COVID-19. Assay: immunoSEQ multiplex PCR; the TCRdb copy retains only in-frame clones and omits some. The sample lists roughly 480,000 clones; 89% were seen once. Source material: peripheral blood. Receptor source: a man aged 18 to 30 with COVID-19, enrolled during active disease.

The chain employs TRBV10-2 and TRBJ2-1; 9 bases align to TRBD2. V dropped 5 bases and J dropped 2; count of bases not matched to a gene: 1. Germline values: CDR1 WSHSY, CDR2 SAAADI. This CDR3 comprises 14 residues. The CDR3 coding sequence is TGCGCCAGCAGTCTAGCGGGGACCTACAATGAGCAGTTCTTC. Its protein product is CASSLAGTYNEQFF.

CDR3 bases: TGCGCCAGCAGCCCTGACACCGGGGAGCTGTTTTTT. It specifies CASSPDTGELFF. This rearrangement joins TRBV5-1 to TRBJ2-2; D remains ambiguous. This CDR3 contains 12 residues. With 4 bases removed from V and 3 bases from J, the gap between germline ends came to 4 bases. The germline gives CDR1 SGHRS, CDR2 YFSETQ.

This chain uses TRBV5-1 with TRBJ1-4; the match to TRBD1 covers 7 bases. Germline-derived CDR1 and CDR2 are SGHRS and YFSETQ. V lost 4 bases to trimming and J lost 12 bases; unmatched junction nucleotides: 12. This CDR3 is 14 amino acids long. CDR3 in DNA: TGCGCCAGCAGCCAAGGGACAGTGGGAAATGAACTGTTTTTT. Residues: CASSQGTVGNELFF.

The chain combines TRBV10-3 with TRBJ1-1, with D unclear. Trimming removed 4 bases at V and 1 base at J, with 7 bases between. Germline values: CDR1 ENHRY, CDR2 SYGVKD. This CDR3 is 13 amino acids long. This chain's CDR3 is CAISGSPNTEAFF. Written as DNA, the CDR3 is TGTGCCATCAGTGGGAGCCCGAACACTGAAGCTTTCTTT.

Written as DNA, the CDR3 is TGTGCCAGCAGCTTAGTCTCTAGCGGGGACCATGAGCAGTTCTTC. Its translation is CASSLVSSGDHEQFF. The chain joins TRBV7-9 to TRBJ2-1; 9 bases agree with TRBD2. The germline V gene has CDR1 SEHNR and CDR2 FQNEAQ (reference sequence). The CDR3 totals 15 residues. V lost 1 base and J lost 8; bases outside the gene matches: 6.

In its sample, this clone was seen once. CDR3 coding DNA: TGTGCCAGCAGCTTGGTATGGCCCTACGAGCAGTACTTC. Translated: CASSLVWPYEQYF. The genes are TRBV5-8 and TRBJ2-7, with D unresolved. The V gene's germline CDR1 is SGHTS and CDR2 YDEGEE. CDR3 length: 13 residues. Trimming stripped 0 bases from V and 2 bases from J, with 6 bases between.

The chain employs TRBV30 and TRBJ1-1; D is undetermined. The length of the CDR3 is 14 residues. The V gene's germline CDR1 is GTSNPN and CDR2 SVGIG (reference sequence). Trimming stripped 0 bases from V and 0 bases from J, with 8 bases between. Here the CDR3 reads CAWSVRPLNTEAFF. In DNA form, the CDR3 reads TGTGCCTGGAGTGTGAGGCCACTGAACACTGAAGCTTTCTTT.

This clone was seen a few times. The genes are TRBV21-1 and TRBJ1-6; no check of the table's D call, TRBD1, against the DNA was made. TRBV21-1 is designated a pseudogene. This CDR3 contains 17 residues. In nucleotides, the CDR3 is TGTGCCAGCAGCAAAATACTAAGAGACAGAAGAAATTCACCCCTCCACTTT. This gives the protein CASSKILRDRRNSPLHF.

This chain connects TRBV19 to TRBJ2-5; 10 nucleotides align to TRBD2. Trimming at V came to 5 bases and at J to 1 base, leaving 4 bases not matched to a gene. Germline V gene sequence: CDR1 LNHDA, CDR2 SQIVND (reference sequence). This CDR3 has 15 amino acids. CDR3 region: CASSGLADFQETQYF. CDR3 nucleotide sequence: TGTGCCAGTAGTGGACTAGCGGACTTCCAAGAGACCCAGTACTTC.

The chain carries TRBV7-9 and TRBJ2-7; TRBD2 aligns across 8 bases. The germline CDR1 and CDR2 sequences are SEHNR and FQNEAQ (reference sequence). J gave up 3 bases and V 3 bases, and 4 bases lay outside the gene matches. This CDR3 is 14 amino acids long. The CDR3 loop reads CASSFGGEDYEQYF. The CDR3 bases are TGTGCCAGCAGCTTCGGGGGGGAGGACTACGAGCAGTACTTC.

The chain joins TRBV7-2 to TRBJ1-5; D possibly corresponds to TRBD1 (5 bases). V dropped 2 bases and J dropped 7 bases, with 15 bases sitting between them. From germline, CDR1 is SGHTA and CDR2 FQGNSA. The CDR3 covers 15 residues. In DNA, the CDR3 is TGTGCCAGCAGCTTATCCGGGGGGAGGAACCAGCCCCAGCATTTT. It encodes CASSLSGGRNQPQHF.

V is TRBV5-8 and J is TRBJ1-5, with D hard to call. CDR1 SGHTS and CDR2 YDEGEE come from the germline V gene. CDR3 length: 15 residues. The V end lost 0 bases, the J end lost 5 bases, and 12 bases lay between the germline ends. Here the CDR3 DNA reads TGTGCCAGCAGCTTGGAGAGGACTGGGGATCAGCCCCAGCATTTT. It translates to CASSLERTGDQPQHF.

The V gene is TRBV13, the J gene TRBJ2-3; D may be TRBD2 (7 bases). There are 16 residues in the CDR3. The V end was cut by 6 bases, the J end by 7 bases, with 23 bases between. Germline CDR1 is PRHDT and CDR2 is FYEKMQ (reference sequence). The CDR3 spells CASRPRGGGGANTQYF. The CDR3 DNA sequence: TGTGCCAGCAGGCCCCGGGGTGGCGGGGGCGCAAATACGCAGTATTTT.

The chain has TRBV6-2 or TRBV6-3 and TRBJ1-3, with TRBD1 matching over 11 bases. CDR3 length: 18 amino acids. Unmatched junction bases numbered 7, after V lost 2 bases and J lost 1 base. From germline, CDR1 is MNHEY and CDR2 SVGEGT. CDR3 in amino acids: CASSYTLGTGGSGNTIYF. The DNA for the CDR3 is TGTGCCAGCAGTTACACCCTCGGGACAGGGGGGTCTGGAAACACCATATATTTT.

The table lists this clone with a count of one. The sample carries other DNA sequences with the same CDR3. The gene calls are TRBV19 and TRBJ2-2; TRBD1 is a possible D gene (5 bases). V dropped 2 bases and J dropped 6 bases, with 7 bases sitting between them. Germline V gives CDR1 LNHDA, CDR2 SQIVND (reference sequence). This CDR3 contains 13 residues. The CDR3 nucleotides read TGTGCCAGTAGTATATGGGGCGCCGGGGAGCTGTTTTTT. Translation: CASSIWGAGELFF.

This chain uses TRBV2 with TRBJ2-3, with D possibly being TRBD1 (5 bases). The CDR3 is 12 residues long. V lost 6 bases to trimming and J lost 6 bases, with 10 bases between them. In germline, CDR1 is SNHLY, CDR2 FYNNEI. CDR3 coding DNA: TGTGCCAGCAGAAGCGCAGGGGATACGCAGTATTTT. This encodes CASRSAGDTQYF.

This chain joins TRBV28 and TRBJ2-3; 8 bases fit TRBD2. CDR1 and CDR2 (germline): MDHEN, SYDVKM. The CDR3 runs 17 residues. V shed 6 bases, J shed 1 base, and the junction held 12 bases outside the gene matches. The CDR3 coding sequence is TGTGCCAGCAGCCAGATCTACGGGACTAGGGGCACAGATACGCAGTATTTT. The encoded protein is CASSQIYGTRGTDTQYF.

V gene TRBV11-2 combines with J gene TRBJ1-2, with a tentative D call TRBD1 (5 bases). V was trimmed by 4 bases and J by 3 bases, leaving 12 bases between them. CDR1 and CDR2 (germline): SGHAT, FQNNGV. The CDR3 sequence is 14 residues long. This CDR3 is CASSSTGGYYGYTF. In DNA, the CDR3 is TGTGCCAGCAGCTCAACGGGGGGGTACTATGGCTACACCTTC.

CDR3 DNA sequence: TGTGCCAGTTCCACAGGTTCAGCTTTCTTT. Its protein is CASSTGSAFF. The chain employs TRBV2 and TRBJ1-1; tentatively, D is TRBD1 (5 bases). In germline, CDR1 is SNHLY, CDR2 FYNNEI. The CDR3 sequence is 10 residues long. V shed 9 bases and J shed 10 bases, with 12 bases lying between them.

The genes are TRBV4-1 and TRBJ2-2; 10 nucleotides line up with TRBD2. The J segment lost 6 bases and the V segment lost 3 bases, leaving 4 bases of the junction unmatched. CDR1 is MGHRA, CDR2 YSYEKL, per germline. This CDR3 region has 15 residues. CDR3 amino acids: CASSHPGTSAGELFF. For the CDR3, the DNA is TGCGCCAGCAGCCATCCCGGGACTAGCGCCGGGGAGCTGTTTTTT.

The chain employs TRBV7-8 and TRBJ1-2; D possibly corresponds to TRBD1 (6 bases). Germline V gives CDR1 SGHVS, CDR2 FQNEAQ. Trimming pared 1 base from V and 4 bases from J, leaving 13 bases between. The CDR3 totals 15 residues. CDR3 loop: CASSLVLDRTYGYTF. CDR3 in DNA: TGTGCCAGCAGCTTAGTCCTGGACAGAACCTATGGCTACACCTTC.

The chain is built from TRBV5-1 and TRBJ2-5; 8 bases line up with TRBD2. CDR3 length: 19 amino acids. Germline V gene lookup returns CDR1 SGHRS and CDR2 YFSETQ. Trimming at V came to 0 bases and at J to 2 bases, leaving 15 bases not matched to a gene. The CDR3: CASSLVLLAAREFQETQYF. CDR3 in DNA: TGCGCCAGCAGCTTGGTTCTACTAGCGGCCCGAGAGTTTCAAGAGACCCAGTACTTC.

This clone has just one count. The chain links TRBV3-1 (or the pseudogene TRBV3-2) to TRBJ1-1, with 7 bases identical to TRBD1. The germline V gene encodes CDR1 LGHDT and CDR2 YNNKEL (reference sequence). CDR3 length equals 15 residues. V was clipped by 4 bases and J by 7 bases; unmatched bases: 12. The CDR3 is CASSRLSGQTNEAFF. Here the CDR3 DNA reads TGTGCCAGCAGCCGGCTGTCGGGACAGACAAATGAAGCTTTCTTT.

This clone showed up just once. The chain uses TRBV24-1 and TRBJ2-1, with 8 nucleotides matching TRBD2. This CDR3 is built from 14 residues. The junction had 4 bases not matched to a gene; V was cut back by 10 bases and J by 0 bases. The germline CDR1 and CDR2 sequences are KGHDR and SFDVKD. The chain's CDR3 is CATSSGSSYNEQFF. The CDR3 coding sequence is TGTGCCACTTCAAGCGGGAGCTCCTACAATGAGCAGTTCTTC.

This chain connects TRBV11-3 to TRBJ2-1; TRBD2 aligns across 7 bases. The ends lost 4 bases at V and 7 bases at J; junction bases unmatched: 7. The CDR3 is 14 residues long. Germline-derived CDR1 and CDR2 are SGHNT and YENEEA. In DNA, the CDR3 is TGTGCCAGCAGCTATTCCGGGACTAAGAATGAGCAGTTCTTC. As protein: CASSYSGTKNEQFF.

The rearrangement joins TRBV5-1 to TRBJ2-3; D is perhaps TRBD1 (6 bases). The CDR3 has 15 residues. V lost 4 bases, J lost 8 bases, and 20 bases lay in between. Germline V gene data show CDR1 as SGHRS and CDR2 as YFSETQ. DNA of the CDR3: TGCGCCAGCAGCGTCTCCGGGACACCATATGGTACGCAGTATTTT. Translation gives CASSVSGTPYGTQYF.

The V call is TRBV3-1 (or the pseudogene TRBV3-2), the J call TRBJ1-2; D is unresolved. The germline V gene encodes CDR1 LGHDT and CDR2 YNNKEL (reference sequence). The germline V and J ends were trimmed by 0 bases and 4 bases, with 9 bases remaining between them. CDR3 length: 14 amino acids. The CDR3: CASSQDSAVYGYTF. CDR3 in DNA: TGTGCCAGCAGCCAAGATAGCGCGGTCTATGGCTACACCTTC.

This chain uses TRBV7-9 with TRBJ2-7, with TRBD2 identical over 14 bases. Per germline, CDR1 SEHNR and CDR2 FQNEAQ (reference sequence). The CDR3 extends over 16 amino acids. J was trimmed by 6 bases and V by 3 bases; bases with no gene match: 7. CDR3 coding DNA: TGTGCCAGCAGCTTCGGACTAGCGGGGGGTCTTCTCGAGCAGTACTTC. Residues: CASSFGLAGGLLEQYF.

The V call is TRBV6-4, the J call TRBJ1-5; 7 nucleotides line up with TRBD1. The CDR3 has 14 residues. V was clipped by 6 bases and J by 2 bases; unmatched bases: 4. Germline V gene lookup returns CDR1 MRHNA and CDR2 SNTAGT. CDR3: CASREGQGNQPQHF. CDR3 nucleotide sequence: TGTGCCAGCAGGGAAGGACAGGGCAATCAGCCCCAGCATTTT.